This T cell receptor (beta chain) was sequenced for a study of tumor-infiltrating lymphocytes in primary liver carcinoma. Study as a whole: Donors had hepatocellular carcinoma or combined HCC and intrahepatic cholangiocarcinoma. Study outcomes and limitations: Tumor region pairs overlapped more than did tumor-adjacent and tumor-blood pairs. Present in all five tumor regions were only about 8-25% of the top clones.

Reverse transcription of around 0.45 ug total RNA with a constant-region primer produced TCR beta cDNA. ARM-PCR, slightly modified, supplied the TCR beta libraries through three nested multiplex PCR rounds. In the first two PCR rounds, TRBV1-TRBV30 forward primers were paired with a C-beta reverse primer, and each round lasted roughly 10 cycles. MiXCR was run by TCRdb on the multiplex PCR reads, yielding one entry per CDR3 protein. Among approximately 79,000 distinct CDR3 sequences listed, nearly 70% were seen once. Extraction of RNA together with DNA used about 17-30 mg of unsorted bulk tissue. This clonotype has just a few counts. Antigen specificity is unknown. The V segment lost 4 bases and the J segment 10 bases; nucleotides outside the gene matches: 6. The V gene's germline CDR1 is MGHDK and CDR2 SYGVNS. The CDR3 sequence is 12 residues long.

This sequence joins TRBV25-1 and TRBJ2-7, with TRBD2 matching 8 bases. The receptor comes from a man between 35 and 55 years old with primary liver carcinoma and hepatitis B virus infection. Sequenced material: liver tumor tissue from sampling region 4. The sample's subset: tumor region T4, right-lateral pole. The CDR3 DNA reads TGTGCCAGCAGTGCCCCCGGGGGGGCACAGTACTTC. It specifies CASSAPGGAQYF.